These 30 T cell receptor beta chains originate from one sample sequenced in a study of a mutant IDH1 vaccine in newly diagnosed glioma. The method was immunoSEQ multiplex PCR; TCRdb's version includes in-frame clones alone and lacks a portion of them. The sample has 35,000 to 40,000 clones, around 84% seen once. As to time point: week 11, during vaccination. Vaccinated patients received 300 ug of mutant IDH1 20-mer peptide per dose, with topical imiquimod. Their target antigens are unknown. Sample: PBMCs, taken from a glioma patient whose treatment included an IDH1 peptide vaccine. These receptors originate from a man between 40 and 49 years old with glioma.

The chain uses TRBV6-4 and TRBJ2-5, with D possibly being TRBD2 (5 bases). Trimming cost V 5 bases and J 3 bases, with 10 bases left between them. This CDR3 region has 13 residues. Germline V CDR1 and CDR2: MRHNA, SNTAGT. The CDR3 region has the DNA TGTGCCAGCAGTCGGGAAACAGAAGAGACCCAGTACTTC. Translation: CASSRETEETQYF.

This sequence joins TRBV13 and TRBJ1-2; TRBD1 is a possible D gene (6 bases). Per the germline V gene, CDR1 is PRHDT and CDR2 is FYEKMQ (reference sequence). This CDR3 comprises 15 residues. The V gene lost 5 bases and the J gene lost 2 bases, with 15 bases spanning the gap. The DNA for the CDR3 is TGTGCCAGCAGCCTGCCGGGACAAGAAAACTATGGCTACACCTTC. Encoded protein: CASSLPGQENYGYTF.

The chain carries TRBV7-2 and TRBJ1-4; TRBD1 aligns across 11 bases. Germline CDR1 and CDR2: SGHTA and FQGNSA. V lost 4 bases and J lost 6; bases outside the gene matches: 4. CDR3 length: 15 amino acids. This CDR3 is CASSSRTGGDEKLFF. CDR3 nucleotides: TGTGCCAGCAGCTCTCGGACAGGGGGCGATGAAAAACTGTTTTTT.

The V and J genes are TRBV6-1 and TRBJ2-7; D possibly corresponds to TRBD1 (5 bases). Germline V CDR1 and CDR2: MNHNS, SASEGT. CDR3 length: 14 amino acids. V dropped 2 bases and J dropped 0 bases, with 8 bases sitting between them. CDR3 region: CASSETGHSYEQYF. The DNA of the CDR3 is TGTGCCAGCAGTGAAACAGGTCACTCCTACGAGCAGTACTTC.

This clone showed up just once. The CDR3 DNA follows: TGTGCCAGCGGGATAAACAGGGCTAACTCCTATGGCTACACCTTC. Translation: CASGINRANSYGYTF. The V and J genes are TRBV27 and TRBJ1-2; D is perhaps TRBD1 (6 bases). The germline CDR1 and CDR2 sequences are MNHEY and SMNVEV (reference sequence). V was pared by 8 bases and J by 4 bases, with 20 bases between. This CDR3 spans 15 amino acids.

This chain joins TRBV5-1 and TRBJ1-1; tentative D call: TRBD1 (6 bases). V was cut by 5 bases and J by 1 base, with 12 bases left in between. CDR3 size: 14 residues. Germline loops: CDR1 SGHRS, CDR2 YFSETQ. CDR3 nucleotide sequence: TGCGCCAGCAGAAGACAGGAAGAGAACACTGAAGCTTTCTTT. It is translated as CASRRQEENTEAFF.

The chain carries TRBV18 and TRBJ1-5; unclear D gene. Germline loops: CDR1 KGHSH, CDR2 LQKENI. Trimming stripped 3 bases from V and 0 bases from J, with 9 bases between. The CDR3 runs 15 residues. CDR3 sequence (DNA): TGTGCCAGCTCACCGGCGGGAGTTAGCAATCAGCCCCAGCATTTT. Amino acids: CASSPAGVSNQPQHF.

This chain joins TRBV6-5 and TRBJ1-5; D unclear. This CDR3 has 14 amino acids. Germline CDR1 is MNHEY and CDR2 is SVGAGI. The ends were cut back, 5 bases at V and 2 bases at J, with 10 bases in the middle. This CDR3 reads CASSAVVGNQPQHF. The CDR3 DNA follows: TGTGCCAGCAGTGCCGTGGTGGGCAATCAGCCCCAGCATTTT.

The chain recombines TRBV19 with TRBJ1-3; D gene unclear. The CDR3 spans 15 residues. Germline V lookup: CDR1 LNHDA, CDR2 SQIVND (reference sequence). V was pared by 1 base and J by 1 base, with 8 bases between. In DNA form, the CDR3 reads TGTGCCAGTAGTATAGGAGTTCAGTCTGGAAACACCATATATTTT. Its translation is CASSIGVQSGNTIYF. The whole variable domain, filled in from reference TRBV19 and TRBJ1-3, reads DGGITQSPKYLFRKEGQNVTLSCEQNLNHDAMYWYRQDPGQGLRLIYYSQIVNDFQKGDIAEGYSVSREKKESFPLTVTSAQKNPTAFYLCASSIGVQSGNTIYFGEGSWLTVV.

This sequence joins TRBV5-1 and TRBJ2-4, with D perhaps matching TRBD1 (5 bases). Between the trimmed V and J ends, which lost 4 bases and 0 bases, there was a span of 14 bases. Germline CDR1 reads SGHRS; CDR2 reads YFSETQ. There are 16 residues in the CDR3. CDR3 in amino acids: CASSIQGILAKNIQYF. The CDR3 nucleotides are TGCGCCAGCAGCATCCAGGGTATCCTAGCCAAAAACATTCAGTACTTC.

The rearrangement joins TRBV19 to TRBJ2-7, with D perhaps matching TRBD2 (6 bases). In germline, CDR1 is LNHDA, CDR2 SQIVND (reference sequence). The CDR3 totals 12 residues. V was clipped by 5 bases and J by 7 bases, with 12 bases between them. The CDR3 region is CASSHIGGEQYF. DNA of the CDR3: TGTGCCAGTAGTCACATTGGAGGGGAGCAGTACTTC. Full variable domain (rest looked up from reference TRBV19 and TRBJ2-7): DGGITQSPKYLFRKEGQNVTLSCEQNLNHDAMYWYRQDPGQGLRLIYYSQIVNDFQKGDIAEGYSVSREKKESFPLTVTSAQKNPTAFYLCASSHIGGEQYFGPGTRLTVT.

V and J are TRBV6-6 and TRBJ2-7; 11 positions match TRBD1. The CDR3 covers 15 residues. The germline V gene has CDR1 MNHNY and CDR2 SVGAGI (reference sequence). V gave up 7 bases and J gave up 2 bases; unmatched junction bases: 7. DNA of the CDR3: TGTGCCAGCACCCCTCGGGACAGGGGGACCTACGAGCAGTACTTC. Translated: CASTPRDRGTYEQYF.

The gene calls are TRBV4-3 and TRBJ1-2; no reliable D call. The CDR3 totals 15 residues. Germline V CDR1 and CDR2: LGHNA, YSLEER. The ends were cut back, 2 bases at V and 3 bases at J, with 13 bases in the middle. CDR3 nucleotides: TGCGCCAGCAGCCAACTGGCCACACCCGACTATGGCTACACCTTC. As protein: CASSQLATPDYGYTF.

The rearrangement uses TRBV5-6 and TRBJ1-5, with 9 nucleotides matching TRBD1. J gave up 0 bases and V 5 bases, and 12 bases lay outside the gene matches. The CDR3 contains 18 residues. Germline CDR1 and CDR2: SGHDT and YYEEEE. The DNA for the CDR3 is TGTGCCAGCAGTTCCCATTTCGGGACAGGGTATAGCAATCAGCCCCAGCATTTT. It translates to CASSSHFGTGYSNQPQHF.

The chain recombines TRBV6-1 with TRBJ1-3, with unresolved D. CDR1 is MNHNS and CDR2 is SASEGT in the germline V gene. V was trimmed by 1 base and J by 0 bases, leaving 10 bases between them. The CDR3 is 16 amino acids. CDR3 coding DNA: TGTGCCAGCAGTGAAGTCGCGGGTCCCTCTGGAAACACCATATATTTT. This translates into CASSEVAGPSGNTIYF.

The chain employs TRBV9 and TRBJ1-4, with D unclear. The CDR3 runs to 18 residues. The germline V gene has CDR1 SGDLS and CDR2 YYNGEE. V was pared by 4 bases and J by 7 bases, with 26 bases between. The CDR3 loop reads CASSPTHQGHSEREKLFF. DNA of the CDR3: TGTGCCAGCAGCCCAACCCACCAAGGGCACAGTGAGCGTGAAAAACTGTTTTTT.

The chain employs TRBV7-9 and TRBJ2-5; the D gene is possibly TRBD2 (5 bases). The CDR3 is made up of 10 amino acids. Looked up from germline, CDR1 is SEHNR and CDR2 is FQNEAQ (reference sequence). Trimming pared 11 bases from V and 5 bases from J, leaving 9 bases between. CDR3 residues: CASSGETQYF. The CDR3 bases are TGTGCCTCATCGGGGGAGACCCAGTACTTC.

This chain joins TRBV5-1 and TRBJ1-2; TRBD1 aligns across 12 bases. The V gene end was trimmed by 3 bases and the J gene end by 7 bases; junction bases not matched to a gene: 10. The germline V gene has CDR1 SGHRS and CDR2 YFSETQ. CDR3 length equals 16 residues. This chain's CDR3 is CASSSLPGQGAFGYTF. In nucleotides, the CDR3 is TGCGCCAGCAGCTCGCTCCCGGGACAGGGGGCGTTTGGCTACACCTTC.

In this sample, this clone turned up once. The chain couples TRBV5-1 to TRBJ1-1; D is ambiguous. CDR3 length: 11 amino acids. Trimming cost V 4 bases and J 8 bases, with 9 bases left between them. Germline V gene sequence: CDR1 SGHRS, CDR2 YFSETQ. The CDR3 sequence: CASSADNEAFF. CDR3 coding DNA: TGCGCCAGCAGCGCCGACAACGAAGCTTTCTTT.

CDR3: CASSQTDSSTDTQYF. CDR3 nucleotide sequence: TGCGCCAGCAGCCAAACGGACAGTAGCACAGATACGCAGTATTTT. The chain is built from TRBV4-1 and TRBJ2-3; maybe TRBD1 (6 bases). V was pared by 2 bases and J by 0 bases, with 9 bases between. This CDR3 contains 15 residues. Germline V gives CDR1 MGHRA, CDR2 YSYEKL.

V and J are TRBV4-1 and TRBJ1-4, with unresolved D. CDR1 is MGHRA, CDR2 YSYEKL, per germline. The ends were cut back, 1 base at V and 7 bases at J, with 7 bases in the middle. The CDR3 contains 13 residues. This chain's CDR3 is CASSQGRGEKLFF. CDR3 DNA sequence: TGCGCCAGCAGCCAAGGTCGGGGTGAAAAACTGTTTTTT.

This chain connects TRBV5-1 to TRBJ2-2; 8 bases agree with TRBD1. In germline, CDR1 is SGHRS, CDR2 YFSETQ. The length of the CDR3 is 15 residues. Trimming at V came to 3 bases and at J to 6 bases, leaving 7 bases not matched to a gene. The CDR3 loop reads CASSSLKGQAGELFF. The CDR3 DNA reads as TGCGCCAGCAGCTCGCTAAAGGGACAGGCCGGGGAGCTGTTTTTT.

The chain uses TRBV7-2 and TRBJ2-7; no firm D call. The CDR3 has 12 residues. V was shortened by 2 bases and J by 4 bases, with 6 bases between the two germline ends. Germline V gene lookup returns CDR1 SGHTA and CDR2 FQGNSA. In DNA form, the CDR3 reads TGTGCCAGCAGCTTAAGGCGATACGAGCAGTACTTC. This encodes CASSLRRYEQYF.

The chain recombines TRBV2 with TRBJ1-1; D gene uncertain. Germline CDR1 reads SNHLY; CDR2 reads FYNNEI. CDR3 size: 16 residues. The V end was cut by 2 bases, the J end by 5 bases, with 18 bases between. CDR3 sequence (DNA): TGTGCCAGCAGTGAACGTCTTAGGGTAGTGGGAACTGAAGCTTTCTTT. This sequence encodes CASSERLRVVGTEAFF.

The chain recombines TRBV6-5 with TRBJ1-1; TRBD1 agrees at 10 bases. Trimming took 6 bases from V and 5 from J; bases not matched to a gene: 6. CDR1 is MNHEY and CDR2 is SVGAGI in the germline V gene. This CDR3 is 14 amino acids long. CDR3 loop: CASRGGQGRTEAFF. CDR3 in DNA: TGTGCCAGCAGGGGGGGACAGGGGAGGACTGAAGCTTTCTTT.

The chain links TRBV6-4 to TRBJ2-3; D not resolved. The V gene's germline CDR1 is MRHNA and CDR2 SNTAGT. The CDR3 is 18 residues long. Trimming left V 0 bases short and J 3 bases short, with 19 bases between. The CDR3 DNA is TGTGCCAGCAGTGACTCTATTGGAACTACATATAAGACAGATACGCAGTATTTT. As protein: CASSDSIGTTYKTDTQYF.

The chain uses TRBV4-3 and TRBJ2-3; a possible D gene is TRBD2 (6 bases). Trimming removed 0 bases from V and 13 bases from J, with 20 bases in between. CDR1 is LGHNA, CDR2 YSLEER, per germline. The CDR3 runs to 15 residues. The chain's CDR3 is CASSQDSGTLRVEYF. As DNA, the CDR3 is TGCGCCAGCAGCCAAGATTCGGGGACTCTACGTGTTGAGTATTTT.

This sequence joins TRBV4-3 and TRBJ2-3, with D perhaps TRBD1 (7 bases). Trimming shortened V by 0 bases and J by 5 bases, and 12 bases separated the two germline ends. This CDR3 has 15 residues. CDR1 LGHNA and CDR2 YSLEER come from the germline V gene. In DNA form, the CDR3 reads TGCGCCAGCAGCCAAGATGGAGGGGGCGGAGATACGCAGTATTTT. Encoded protein: CASSQDGGGGDTQYF.

This sequence joins TRBV18 and TRBJ2-7; TRBD1 aligns across 9 bases. V trimming: 3 bases; J trimming: 3 bases; junction bases outside the gene matches: 6. Germline assignment: CDR1 KGHSH and CDR2 LQKENI. The CDR3 covers 15 residues. Written as DNA, the CDR3 is TGTGCCAGCTCACCGGGACAGGGTCTAGGCTACGAGCAGTACTTC. It yields the protein CASSPGQGLGYEQYF.

This rearrangement joins TRBV5-1 to TRBJ2-2; D gene uncertain. V was trimmed by 5 bases and J by 4 bases, leaving 6 bases between them. The germline V gene encodes CDR1 SGHRS and CDR2 YFSETQ. The CDR3 contains 12 residues. CDR3 in DNA: TGCGCCAGCAGGGAACCCACCGGGGAGCTGTTTTTT. Its protein is CASREPTGELFF.